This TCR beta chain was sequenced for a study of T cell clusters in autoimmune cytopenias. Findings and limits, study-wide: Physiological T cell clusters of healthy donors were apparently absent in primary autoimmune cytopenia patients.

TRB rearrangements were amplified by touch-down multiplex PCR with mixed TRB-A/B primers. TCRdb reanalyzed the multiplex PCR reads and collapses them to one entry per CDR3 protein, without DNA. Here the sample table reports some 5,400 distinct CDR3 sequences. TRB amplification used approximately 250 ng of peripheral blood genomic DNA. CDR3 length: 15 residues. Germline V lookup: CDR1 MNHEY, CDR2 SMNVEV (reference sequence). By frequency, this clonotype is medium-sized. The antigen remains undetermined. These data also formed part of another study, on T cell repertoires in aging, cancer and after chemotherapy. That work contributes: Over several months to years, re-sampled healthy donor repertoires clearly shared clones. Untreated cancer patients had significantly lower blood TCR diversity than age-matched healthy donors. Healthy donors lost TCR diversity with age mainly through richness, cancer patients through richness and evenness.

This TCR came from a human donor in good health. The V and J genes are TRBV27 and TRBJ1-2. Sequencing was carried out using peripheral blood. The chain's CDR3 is CASSLTWSGLDGYTF.